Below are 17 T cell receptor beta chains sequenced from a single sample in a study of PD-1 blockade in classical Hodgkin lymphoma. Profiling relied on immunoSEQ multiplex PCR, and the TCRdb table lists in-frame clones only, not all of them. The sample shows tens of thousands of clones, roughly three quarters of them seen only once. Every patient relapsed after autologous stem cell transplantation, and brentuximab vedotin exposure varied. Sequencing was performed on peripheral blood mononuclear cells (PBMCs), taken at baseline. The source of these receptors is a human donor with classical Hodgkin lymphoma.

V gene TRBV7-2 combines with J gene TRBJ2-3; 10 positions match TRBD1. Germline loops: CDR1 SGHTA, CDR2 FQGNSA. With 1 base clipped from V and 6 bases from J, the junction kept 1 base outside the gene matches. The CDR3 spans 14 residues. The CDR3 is CASSLGTGGDTQYF. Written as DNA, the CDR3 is TGTGCCAGCAGCTTAGGGACAGGGGGGGATACGCAGTATTTT.

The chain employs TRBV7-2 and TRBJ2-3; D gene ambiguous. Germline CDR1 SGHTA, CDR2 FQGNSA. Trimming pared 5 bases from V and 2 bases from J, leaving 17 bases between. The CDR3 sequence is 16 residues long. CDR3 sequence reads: CASSPNPTHATDTQYF. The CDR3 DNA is TGTGCCAGCAGCCCGAACCCGACCCATGCCACAGATACGCAGTATTTT.

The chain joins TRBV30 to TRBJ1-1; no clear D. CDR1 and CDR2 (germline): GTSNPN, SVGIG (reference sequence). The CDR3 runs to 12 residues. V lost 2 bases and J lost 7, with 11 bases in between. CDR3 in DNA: TGTGCCTGGAGTACACTCTCGAGTGAAGCTTTCTTT. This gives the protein CAWSTLSSEAFF.

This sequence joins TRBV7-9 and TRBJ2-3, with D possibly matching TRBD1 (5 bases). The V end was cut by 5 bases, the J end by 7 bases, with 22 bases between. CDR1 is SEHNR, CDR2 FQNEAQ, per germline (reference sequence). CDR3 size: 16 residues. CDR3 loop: CASSPRLGVIRNTQYF. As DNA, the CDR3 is TGTGCCAGCAGCCCACGCCTAGGGGTGATACGGAATACGCAGTATTTT.

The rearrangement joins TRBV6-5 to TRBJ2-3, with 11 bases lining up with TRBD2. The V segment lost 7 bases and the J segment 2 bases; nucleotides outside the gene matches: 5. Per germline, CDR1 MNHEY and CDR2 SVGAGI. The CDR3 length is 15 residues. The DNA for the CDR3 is TGTGCCAGCACCAGGACTAGCGGGTACACAGATACGCAGTATTTT. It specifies CASTRTSGYTDTQYF.

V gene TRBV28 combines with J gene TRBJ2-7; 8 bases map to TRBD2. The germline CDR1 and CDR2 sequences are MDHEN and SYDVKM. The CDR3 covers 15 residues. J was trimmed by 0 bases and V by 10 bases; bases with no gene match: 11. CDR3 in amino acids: CATVRAGASSYEQYF. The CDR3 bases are TGTGCCACCGTCCGAGCGGGGGCGAGCTCCTACGAGCAGTACTTC.

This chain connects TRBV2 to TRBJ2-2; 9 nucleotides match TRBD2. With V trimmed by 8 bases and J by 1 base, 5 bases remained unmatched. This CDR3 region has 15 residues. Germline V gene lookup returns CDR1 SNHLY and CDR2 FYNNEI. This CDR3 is CASHETSGNTGELFF. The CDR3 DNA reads TGTGCCAGCCACGAGACTAGCGGGAACACCGGGGAGCTGTTTTTT.

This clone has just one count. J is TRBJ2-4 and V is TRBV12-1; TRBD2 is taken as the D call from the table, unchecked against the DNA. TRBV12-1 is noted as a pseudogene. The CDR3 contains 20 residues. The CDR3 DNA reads TGTGCCAGCAGCCACCGTTCGGCTAGCGGACTACCGACCGCCAAAAACATTCAGTACTTC. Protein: CASSHRSASGLPTAKNIQYF.

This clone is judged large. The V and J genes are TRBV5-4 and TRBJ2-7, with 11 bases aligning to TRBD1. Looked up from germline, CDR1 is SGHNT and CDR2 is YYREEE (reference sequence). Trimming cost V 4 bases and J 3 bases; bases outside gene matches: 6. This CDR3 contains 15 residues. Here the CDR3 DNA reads TGTGCCAGCAGCATCCGGGACAGGGGGTTCTACGAGCAGTACTTC. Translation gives CASSIRDRGFYEQYF.

CDR3 sequence: CASSPSTSGSFYEQYF. CDR3 in DNA: TGCGCCAGCAGCCCCTCGACTAGCGGATCCTTCTACGAGCAGTACTTC. The rearrangement links TRBV4-3 to TRBJ2-7, with 9 bases identical to TRBD2. This CDR3 region has 16 residues. The V segment lost 4 bases and the J segment 3 bases; nucleotides outside the gene matches: 10. Germline loops: CDR1 LGHNA, CDR2 YSLEER.

Written as DNA, the CDR3 is TGTGCCAGCAGTCCGACTAGCGTAGGCTACGAGCAGTACTTC. Its protein is CASSPTSVGYEQYF. The chain recombines TRBV6-6 with TRBJ2-7; TRBD2 agrees at 8 bases. Germline-derived CDR1 and CDR2 are MNHNY and SVGAGI (reference sequence). Trimming cost V 5 bases and J 3 bases; bases outside gene matches: 6. This CDR3 spans 14 amino acids.

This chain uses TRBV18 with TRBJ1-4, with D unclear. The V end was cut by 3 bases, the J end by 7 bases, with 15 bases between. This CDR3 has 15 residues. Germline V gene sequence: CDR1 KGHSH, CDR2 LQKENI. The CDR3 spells CASSPQAGRGEKLFF. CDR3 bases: TGTGCCAGCTCACCCCAGGCCGGAAGAGGTGAAAAACTGTTTTTT.

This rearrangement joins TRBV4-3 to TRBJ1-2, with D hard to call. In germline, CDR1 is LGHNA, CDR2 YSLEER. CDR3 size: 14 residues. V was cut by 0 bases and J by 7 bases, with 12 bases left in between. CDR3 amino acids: CASSQDPDQGGYTF. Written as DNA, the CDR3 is TGCGCCAGCAGCCAAGACCCCGACCAAGGTGGCTACACCTTC.

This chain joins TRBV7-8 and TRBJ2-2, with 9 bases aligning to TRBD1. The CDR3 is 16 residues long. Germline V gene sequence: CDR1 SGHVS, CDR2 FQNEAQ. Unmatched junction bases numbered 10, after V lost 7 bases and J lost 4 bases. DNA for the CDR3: TGTGCCAGCAAATGGACAGGGGAGGTGGGCACCGGGGAGCTGTTTTTT. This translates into CASKWTGEVGTGELFF.

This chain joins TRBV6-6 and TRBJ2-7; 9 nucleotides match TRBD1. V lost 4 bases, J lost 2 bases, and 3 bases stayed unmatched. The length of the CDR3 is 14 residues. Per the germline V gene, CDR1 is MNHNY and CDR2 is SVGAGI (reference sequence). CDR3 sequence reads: CASSWGQGTYEQYF. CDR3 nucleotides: TGTGCCAGCAGTTGGGGACAGGGAACCTACGAGCAGTACTTC.

CDR3 in amino acids: CASSKQRLAGGETQYF. In nucleotides, the CDR3 is TGCGCCAGCAGCAAACAAAGACTAGCGGGCGGGGAGACCCAGTACTTC. The genes are TRBV4-3 and TRBJ2-5, with 10 bases aligning to TRBD2. The CDR3 totals 16 residues. The junction had 11 bases not matched to a gene; V was cut back by 5 bases and J by 5 bases. The germline V gene encodes CDR1 LGHNA and CDR2 YSLEER.

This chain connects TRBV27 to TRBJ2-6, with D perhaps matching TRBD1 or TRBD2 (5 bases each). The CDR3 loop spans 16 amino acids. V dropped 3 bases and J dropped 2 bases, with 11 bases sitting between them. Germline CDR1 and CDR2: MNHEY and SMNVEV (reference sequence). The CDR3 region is CASSFLGDPGANVLTF. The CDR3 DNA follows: TGTGCCAGCAGTTTTTTGGGGGATCCTGGGGCCAACGTCCTGACTTTC. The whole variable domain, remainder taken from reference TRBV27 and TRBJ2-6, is EAQVTQNPRYLITVTGKKLTVTCSQNMNHEYMSWYRQDPGLGLRQIYYSMNVEVTDKGDVPEGYKVSRKEKRNFPLILESPSPNQTSLYFCASSFLGDPGANVLTFGAGSRLTVL.